This TCR beta chain originates from a study of blood T cell repertoires in COVID-19. Germline V lookup: CDR1 SEHNR, CDR2 FQNEAQ (reference sequence). The length of the CDR3 is 14 residues. The J segment lost 8 bases and the V segment lost 2 bases, leaving 8 bases of the junction unmatched. Methods used by the authors: Amplification of reference gene primers provided the estimated nucleated cell counts. This table comes from immunoSEQ multiplex PCR, and its TCRdb copy is limited to in-frame clones, with some not included. The V and J calls and clone size are taken from that table; D and trimming were inferred from the DNA. The sample lists over 70,000 clones, 60% to 80% occurring once.

This chain connects TRBV7-9 to TRBJ1-1, with 7 bases that match TRBD1. The TCR sequence derives from a man in his sixties or seventies with COVID-19, enrolled during active disease. Specimen: peripheral blood. This CDR3 reads CASSLPAGQEEAFF. In nucleotides, the CDR3 is TGTGCCAGCAGCTTACCGGCTGGACAGGAGGAAGCTTTCTTT. The full variable domain, completed using reference TRBV7-9 and TRBJ1-1, is DTGVSQNPRHKITKRGQNVTFRCDPISEHNRLYWYRQTLGQGPEFLTYFQNEAQLEKSRLLSDRFSAERPKGSFSTLEIQRTEQGDSAMYLCASSLPAGQEEAFFGQGTRLTVV.